The 29 T cell receptor beta chains given below trace back to one sample, sequenced in a study of vaccination effects on CD4 cells after COVID-19. The data were produced by immunoSEQ multiplex PCR, yet TCRdb's version contains in-frame clones alone and is incomplete. The data hold under 40,000 clones, with 55% to 85% observed a single time. Ahead of sequencing, the ViraFEST assay grew antigen-specific CD4+ T cells using viral peptide pools. At the end of about ten days of culture, CD4+ T cells were isolated. According to the study, vaccine recipients showed no prior SARS-CoV-2 infection and negative nucleocapsid antibodies. These receptors are not linked to any known antigen. The starting material was CD4+ T cells from PBMCs cultured with HCoV-OC43 spike peptides, obtained before COVID-19 vaccination. Documented subset: HCoV-OC43 spike overlapping peptide pool stimulation. The receptors derive from a human donor who received a COVID-19 vaccine.

The chain links TRBV6-6 to TRBJ1-3; the D is unclear. V was shortened by 6 bases and J by 7 bases, with 10 bases between the two germline ends. CDR1 is MNHNY, CDR2 SVGAGI, per germline (reference sequence). The CDR3 is made up of 12 amino acids. Here the CDR3 reads CASSRNGNTIYF. For the CDR3, the DNA is TGTGCCAGCAGCCGCAACGGGAACACCATATATTTT.

This sequence joins TRBV30 and TRBJ1-1; TRBD1 matches at 8 bases. The CDR3 contains 13 residues. Trimming at V came to 4 bases and at J to 4 bases, leaving 5 bases not matched to a gene. In germline, CDR1 is GTSNPN, CDR2 SVGIG (reference sequence). This CDR3 is CAWTGQGGTEAFF. The CDR3 nucleotides read TGTGCCTGGACCGGACAGGGAGGCACTGAAGCTTTCTTT.

J is TRBJ1-1 and V is TRBV2; possible D gene TRBD1, 6 bases. V was shortened by 4 bases and J by 8 bases, with 11 bases between the two germline ends. Germline V gene sequence: CDR1 SNHLY, CDR2 FYNNEI. This CDR3 is 12 amino acids long. The CDR3 bases are TGTGCCAGCAGTGGGGCAGGGGCCGAAGCTTTCTTT. As protein: CASSGAGAEAFF.

The chain has TRBV10-2 and TRBJ2-1; 9 bases are shared with TRBD2. Germline trimming cut 8 bases from V and 6 bases from J; bases unmatched to any gene: 14. In germline, CDR1 is WSHSY, CDR2 SAAADI. This CDR3 has 16 residues. The CDR3 DNA reads TGCGCCAGCGTCCTCGATTTTAGCGGGAGAGGCAATGAGCAGTTCTTC. Protein sequence: CASVLDFSGRGNEQFF.

This sequence joins TRBV5-8 and TRBJ2-2, with TRBD2 matching over 7 bases. This CDR3 region has 16 residues. Germline V lookup: CDR1 SGHTS, CDR2 YDEGEE. Germline trimming cut 4 bases from V and 4 bases from J; bases unmatched to any gene: 10. Here the CDR3 DNA reads TGTGCCAGCAGCCGTGGGGGGGAATGGAGCACCGGGGAGCTGTTTTTT. This encodes CASSRGGEWSTGELFF. Full variable domain (rest looked up from reference TRBV5-8 and TRBJ2-2): EAGVTQSPTHLIKTRGQQATLRCSPISGHTSVYWYQQALGLGLQFLLWYDEGEERNRGNFPPRFSGRQFPNYSSELNVNALELEDSALYLCASSRGGEWSTGELFFGEGSRLTVL.

The chain joins TRBV7-2 to TRBJ2-3; 13 bases line up with TRBD2. CDR3 length: 15 amino acids. CDR1 and CDR2 from the germline V gene are SGHTA and FQGNSA. The trim removed 5 bases at V and 11 bases at J, leaving 10 bases unmatched. The CDR3 coding sequence is TGTGCCAGCAGCCCGACACTAGCGGGGGGGGGAAAGCAGTATTTT. Encoded protein: CASSPTLAGGGKQYF.

The chain carries TRBV19 and TRBJ2-1; TRBD2 matches at 8 bases. CDR3 length: 16 residues. The V and J ends lost 0 bases and 3 bases, in that order; junction bases with no gene match: 4. CDR1 is LNHDA, CDR2 SQIVND, per germline (reference sequence). The CDR3 DNA reads as TGTGCCAGTAGTATAGATCAGCGGGGGAGCTACAATGAGCAGTTCTTC. This sequence encodes CASSIDQRGSYNEQFF.

This chain connects TRBV21-1 to TRBJ2-1; TRBD1 is taken as the D call from the table, unchecked against the DNA. TRBV21-1 is an annotated pseudogene. CDR3 size: 12 residues. CDR3 in DNA: TGTGCCAGCACCCGGACAGGGAATGAGCAGTTCTTC. This encodes CASTRTGNEQFF.

A single count supports this clone. The V gene is TRBV6-5, the J gene TRBJ1-2; maybe TRBD1 (6 bases). Germline CDR1 MNHEY, CDR2 SVGAGI. Trimming shortened V by 0 bases and J by 4 bases, and 12 bases separated the two germline ends. The CDR3 has 15 residues. CDR3: CASSYSNDRRYGYTF. The CDR3 coding sequence is TGTGCCAGCAGTTACTCGAACGACAGGCGCTATGGCTACACCTTC.

Of note for this clone: The sample holds other DNA sequences that translate to the same CDR3. V is TRBV6-5 and J is TRBJ1-5; 9 bases match TRBD1. Unmatched junction bases numbered 0, after V lost 2 bases and J lost 1 base. This CDR3 has 15 residues. Per the germline V gene, CDR1 is MNHEY and CDR2 is SVGAGI. The CDR3, as DNA: TGTGCCAGCAGTTACGACAGGGGGAGCAATCAGCCCCAGCATTTT. Amino acids: CASSYDRGSNQPQHF.

The chain has TRBV2 and TRBJ2-2; D tentatively fits TRBD1 or TRBD2 (6 bases each). CDR1 and CDR2 from the germline V gene are SNHLY and FYNNEI. The CDR3 has 15 amino acids. Trimming shortened V by 7 bases and J by 7 bases, and 19 bases separated the two germline ends. The CDR3, as DNA: TGTGCCAGCACCGAGGGGGGCAGGGGTAGCGGGGAGCTGTTTTTT. Translated: CASTEGGRGSGELFF.

V and J are TRBV3-1 (or the pseudogene TRBV3-2) and TRBJ2-3; possibly TRBD1 for D (5 bases). Germline V lookup: CDR1 LGHDT, CDR2 YNNKEL (reference sequence). Deletions cut 4 bases from V and 2 bases from J, with 16 bases between. There are 16 residues in the CDR3. CDR3 coding DNA: TGTGCCAGCAGCCCAGGGTCAGGCATTTTCACAGATACGCAGTATTTT. Translated, it gives CASSPGSGIFTDTQYF.

The chain joins TRBV11-2 to TRBJ1-4; D is ambiguous. CDR3 size: 14 residues. Trimming took off 2 bases at V and 0 bases at J, with 4 bases between the two ends. Germline CDR1 is SGHAT and CDR2 is FQNNGV. The CDR3 DNA reads TGTGCCAGCAGCTTAAGCCCAACTAATGAAAAACTGTTTTTT. Translated: CASSLSPTNEKLFF. The full variable domain, rest sourced from reference TRBV11-2 and TRBJ1-4, is EAGVAQSPRYKIIEKRQSVAFWCNPISGHATLYWYQQILGQGPKLLIQFQNNGVVDDSQLPKDRFSAERLKGVDSTLKIQPAKLEDSAVYLCASSLSPTNEKLFFGSGTQLSVL.

The chain recombines TRBV3-1 (or the pseudogene TRBV3-2) with TRBJ1-3; no firm D call. The V gene lost 2 bases and the J gene lost 2 bases, with 10 bases spanning the gap. The CDR3 runs to 15 residues. Germline values: CDR1 LGHDT, CDR2 YNNKEL (reference sequence). The CDR3 region has the DNA TGTGCCAGCAGCCAACTAACCAGTACTGGAAACACCATATATTTT. The encoded protein is CASSQLTSTGNTIYF.

The genes are TRBV6-5 and TRBJ2-7; 7 nucleotides line up with TRBD1. This CDR3 has 14 residues. Germline V gives CDR1 MNHEY, CDR2 SVGAGI. With 6 bases clipped from V and 2 bases from J, the junction kept 7 bases outside the gene matches. CDR3: CASRPRQGPYEQYF. The CDR3 region has the DNA TGTGCCAGCAGGCCCCGACAGGGTCCCTACGAGCAGTACTTC.

This clone was recorded only once. The V and J genes are TRBV3-1 (or the pseudogene TRBV3-2) and TRBJ1-1, with a possible D match to TRBD1 (5 bases). V was trimmed by 4 bases and J by 5 bases, leaving 11 bases between them. Per the germline V gene, CDR1 is LGHDT and CDR2 is YNNKEL (reference sequence). CDR3 size: 13 residues. The CDR3: CASSPRGVTEAFF. The CDR3 DNA reads TGTGCCAGCAGCCCGCGGGGGGTAACTGAAGCTTTCTTT.

The chain recombines TRBV19 with TRBJ1-2; 8 bases are shared with TRBD1. The CDR3 runs 14 residues. The germline gives CDR1 LNHDA, CDR2 SQIVND (reference sequence). V was clipped by 4 bases and J by 5 bases; unmatched bases: 6. The CDR3 here is CASSKGQGRYGYTF. DNA for the CDR3: TGTGCCAGTAGTAAAGGACAGGGACGGTATGGCTACACCTTC.

This chain joins TRBV7-9 and TRBJ2-6; maybe TRBD1 (6 bases). CDR3 length: 19 amino acids. CDR1 SEHNR and CDR2 FQNEAQ come from the germline V gene (reference sequence). Trimming took off 3 bases at V and 0 bases at J, with 18 bases between the two ends. The CDR3 is CASSLWGRVNHSGANVLTF. In DNA, the CDR3 is TGTGCCAGCAGCTTGTGGGGGCGGGTAAATCACTCTGGGGCCAACGTCCTGACTTTC.

The chain recombines TRBV3-1 (or the pseudogene TRBV3-2) with TRBJ1-6; 10 bases are shared with TRBD1. The CDR3 covers 14 residues. With 4 bases clipped from V and 8 bases from J, the junction kept 2 bases outside the gene matches. Germline V gives CDR1 LGHDT, CDR2 YNNKEL (reference sequence). The chain's CDR3 is CASSRTGGDSPLHF. The CDR3 nucleotides are TGTGCCAGCAGCCGGACAGGGGGGGATTCACCCCTCCACTTT.

V and J are TRBV7-9 and TRBJ1-2; D is uncertain. V was cut by 3 bases and J by 8 bases, with 7 bases left in between. The V gene's germline CDR1 is SEHNR and CDR2 FQNEAQ (reference sequence). CDR3 length equals 11 residues. CDR3 region: CASSFPSGYTF. The CDR3 nucleotides are TGTGCCAGCAGCTTCCCCTCCGGCTACACCTTC.

DNA for the CDR3: TGCGCCAGCAGCTTGGTATTACAGGGGGCGACCGGGGAGCTGTTTTTT. Translating gives CASSLVLQGATGELFF. V usage is TRBV5-1 and J usage is TRBJ2-2; 9 nucleotides match TRBD1. The germline V gene encodes CDR1 SGHRS and CDR2 YFSETQ. The CDR3 runs to 16 residues. V was pared by 0 bases and J by 5 bases, with 5 bases of the junction left unmatched.

The V gene is TRBV27, the J gene TRBJ2-1; the match to TRBD2 covers 10 bases. Germline lookup yields CDR1 MNHEY and CDR2 SMNVEV (reference sequence). This CDR3 has 14 amino acids. After removal of 7 bases from V and 9 bases from J, the junction contained 9 bases not matched to a gene. The CDR3 here is CASTPSGRMSEQFF. Here the CDR3 DNA reads TGTGCCAGCACCCCTAGCGGGAGAATGAGTGAGCAGTTCTTC.

The J gene is TRBJ1-1, the V gene TRBV7-3; D is ambiguous. The CDR3 covers 13 residues. V was trimmed by 4 bases and J by 0 bases, leaving 6 bases between them. From germline, CDR1 is SGHTA and CDR2 FQGTGA. The CDR3 coding sequence is TGTGCCAGCAGCTCACAGATGAACACTGAAGCTTTCTTT. It encodes CASSSQMNTEAFF.

CDR3 coding DNA: TGTGCCACCGGTCTGCAAGAGACCCAGTACTTC. It codes for CATGLQETQYF. The genes are TRBV10-3 and TRBJ2-5; D ambiguous. Germline values: CDR1 ENHRY, CDR2 SYGVKD. V gave up 10 bases and J gave up 2 bases, with 8 bases separating them. The length of the CDR3 is 11 residues.

V is TRBV2 and J is TRBJ2-4; D is possibly TRBD2 (5 bases). The ends were cut back, 6 bases at V and 0 bases at J, with 12 bases in the middle. Germline assignment: CDR1 SNHLY and CDR2 FYNNEI. The CDR3 is 15 amino acids. The CDR3 sequence: CASRGSRVAKNIQYF. CDR3 nucleotide sequence: TGTGCCAGCAGGGGGTCGAGGGTAGCCAAAAACATTCAGTACTTC.

The V and J genes are TRBV10-3 and TRBJ2-1; D is possibly TRBD2 (6 bases). The CDR3 covers 13 residues. CDR1 is ENHRY and CDR2 is SYGVKD in the germline V gene. Trimming took 6 bases from V and 8 from J, leaving 14 bases between them. Here the CDR3 reads CAIRPGGPYEQFF. The DNA for the CDR3 is TGTGCCATCAGACCCGGGGGACCTTATGAGCAGTTCTTC.

The J gene is TRBJ2-7, the V gene TRBV15; 9 bases fit TRBD1. Looked up from germline, CDR1 is LNHNV and CDR2 is YYDKDF (reference sequence). The CDR3 runs to 15 residues. V shed 4 bases, J shed 0 bases, and the junction held 4 bases outside the gene matches. The CDR3: CATSKGTGSSYEQYF. Written as DNA, the CDR3 is TGTGCCACCAGCAAGGGGACAGGGAGCTCCTACGAGCAGTACTTC.

The gene calls are TRBV2 and TRBJ1-6; D is unclear. Germline V CDR1 and CDR2: SNHLY, FYNNEI. V lost 7 bases, J lost 7 bases, and 17 bases lay in between. The CDR3 is 15 amino acids. DNA for the CDR3: TGTGCCAGCAACGGGAAGGCGGACTCAAATTCACCCCTCCACTTT. As protein: CASNGKADSNSPLHF.

The chain carries TRBV12-5 and TRBJ1-1; tentatively, D is TRBD1 (5 bases). V lost 4 bases and J lost 4, with 10 bases in between. The CDR3 is 13 amino acids. Germline assignment: CDR1 LGHNT and CDR2 FRNRAP. The CDR3: CASGSRGGTEAFF. CDR3 DNA: TGTGCTAGTGGTTCCCGGGGGGGCACTGAAGCTTTCTTT.